These 20 T cell receptor beta chains came from one sample sequenced in a study of OX40 agonist ivuxolimab in advanced cancers. Generated by immunoSEQ multiplex PCR, the TCRdb table keeps only in-frame clones and is missing some. Of 89,000 or so clones listed, 70% to 90% are singletons. Sequenced here: CD4+ or CD8+ T cells sorted from blood, sampled in a trial of the OX40 agonist ivuxolimab. All receptors derive from an adult with an advanced solid tumor such as melanoma, head and neck, liver or kidney cancer.

The CDR3 DNA reads as TGTGCCAGCTCCCCGACCGGACCCCAGGGGGCGCCGTCGCAGTACTTC. Protein product: CASSPTGPQGAPSQYF. The chain employs TRBV18 and TRBJ2-7; 8 bases are a match to TRBD1. Germline values: CDR1 KGHSH, CDR2 LQKENI. The CDR3 length is 16 residues. The V segment lost 6 bases and the J segment 9 bases; nucleotides outside the gene matches: 19.

Note on this clone: In the same sample, other DNA sequences code for this CDR3. This chain connects TRBV7-2 to TRBJ1-3, with D perhaps TRBD1 (5 bases). This CDR3 is 16 amino acids long. V shed 1 base and J shed 0 bases, with 10 bases lying between them. Germline CDR1 SGHTA, CDR2 FQGNSA. Written as DNA, the CDR3 is TGTGCCAGCAGCTTAGTTGGGACGAGCTCTGGAAACACCATATATTTT. It codes for CASSLVGTSSGNTIYF.

The chain is built from TRBV27 and TRBJ2-3; TRBD2 aligns across 8 bases. Trimming removed 3 bases from V and 1 base from J; junction bases left unmatched: 6. This CDR3 is built from 16 residues. CDR1 MNHEY and CDR2 SMNVEV come from the germline V gene (reference sequence). This CDR3 reads CASSFPSGSGTDTQYF. Written as DNA, the CDR3 is TGTGCCAGCAGTTTTCCCAGCGGGAGCGGCACAGATACGCAGTATTTT.

V usage is TRBV7-2 and J usage is TRBJ2-7; tentative D call: TRBD1 (6 bases). This CDR3 is 13 amino acids long. V was clipped by 4 bases and J by 6 bases, with 13 bases between them. The germline V gene encodes CDR1 SGHTA and CDR2 FQGNSA. The CDR3 DNA reads TGTGCCAGCAGCTCTACACAGGGTCTCGAGCAGTACTTC. It translates to CASSSTQGLEQYF.

J is TRBJ2-2 and V is TRBV28, with D possibly being TRBD2 (6 bases). Germline CDR1 and CDR2: MDHEN and SYDVKM. CDR3 size: 21 residues. The V end was cut by 2 bases, the J end by 0 bases, with 25 bases between. The CDR3, as DNA: TGTGCCAGCAGTTTAGGCGTTTATTGGGGCGGCAGGGACTCGAACACCGGGGAGCTGTTTTTT. Translation gives CASSLGVYWGGRDSNTGELFF.

This chain joins TRBV6-4 and TRBJ2-1; no clear D. V lost 2 bases, J lost 4 bases, and 9 bases lay in between. CDR1 and CDR2 from the germline V gene are MRHNA and SNTAGT. The CDR3 length is 14 residues. This CDR3 reads CASSDGNRYNEQFF. The DNA of the CDR3 is TGTGCCAGCAGTGACGGGAATAGGTACAATGAGCAGTTCTTC.

This sequence joins TRBV2 and TRBJ2-7; tentatively, D is TRBD2 (6 bases). The germline gives CDR1 SNHLY, CDR2 FYNNEI. CDR3 size: 12 residues. Trimming removed 11 bases from V and 5 bases from J, with 16 bases in between. DNA for the CDR3: TGTGCCGCCGGTCGGGGGACCCACGAGCAGTACTTC. Translating gives CAAGRGTHEQYF.

V and J are TRBV9 and TRBJ2-1; D remains unclear. Trimming removed 0 bases at V and 8 bases at J, with 6 bases between. Germline V gene lookup returns CDR1 SGDLS and CDR2 YYNGEE. The CDR3 is made up of 12 amino acids. The CDR3 sequence is CASSVGQDEQFF. The DNA of the CDR3 is TGTGCCAGCAGCGTAGGTCAGGATGAGCAGTTCTTC. The variable domain in full, with the rest retrieved from reference TRBV9 and TRBJ2-1, is DSGVTQTPKHLITATGQRVTLRCSPRSGDLSVYWYQQSLDQGLQFLIQYYNGEERAKGNILERFSAQQFPDLHSELNLSSLELGDSALYFCASSVGQDEQFFGPGTRLTVL.

J is TRBJ2-1 and V is TRBV2; 11 positions match TRBD1. The CDR3 is 15 amino acids. After removal of 4 bases from V and 7 bases from J, the junction contained 6 bases not matched to a gene. In germline, CDR1 is SNHLY, CDR2 FYNNEI. CDR3 amino acids: CASSVGTGGHNEQFF. The CDR3 DNA reads as TGTGCCAGCAGTGTTGGGACAGGGGGACATAATGAGCAGTTCTTC.

In this sample, this clone turned up once. CDR3 sequence reads: CAISESGQGYGYTF. The CDR3 DNA reads TGTGCCATCAGTGAGTCGGGACAGGGCTATGGCTACACCTTC. The V call is TRBV10-3, the J call TRBJ1-2; 9 nucleotides agree with TRBD1. This CDR3 has 14 amino acids. J lost 4 bases, V lost 0 bases, and 0 bases had no gene match. Germline CDR1 is ENHRY and CDR2 is SYGVKD.

This rearrangement joins TRBV6-1 to TRBJ2-7; possible D gene TRBD2, 7 bases. Germline CDR1 and CDR2: MNHNS and SASEGT. The CDR3 extends over 15 amino acids. Trimming pared 4 bases from V and 6 bases from J, leaving 19 bases between. The CDR3 is CASSGSGTKRGEQYF. CDR3 DNA: TGTGCCAGCAGTGGCTCCGGGACAAAGCGGGGCGAGCAGTACTTC.

V gene TRBV9 combines with J gene TRBJ2-3; no definite D call. V was shortened by 5 bases and J by 2 bases, with 9 bases between the two germline ends. The CDR3 totals 13 residues. Germline CDR1 SGDLS, CDR2 YYNGEE. CDR3 coding DNA: TGTGCCAGCAGTTCCCTTTCCACAGATACGCAGTATTTT. This codes for CASSSLSTDTQYF.

CDR3 in DNA: TGTGCCAGCTCACCGTCCGAGGGGGCGTATAGCAATCAGCCCCAGCATTTT. Its protein is CASSPSEGAYSNQPQHF. The chain employs TRBV18 and TRBJ1-5, with 7 positions matching TRBD1. V was pared by 3 bases and J by 0 bases, with 8 bases of the junction left unmatched. CDR3 length equals 17 residues. Germline V gives CDR1 KGHSH, CDR2 LQKENI.

The V and J genes are TRBV11-3 and TRBJ2-3, with TRBD1 identical over 10 bases. Germline V gives CDR1 SGHNT, CDR2 YENEEA. Trimming at V came to 0 bases and at J to 6 bases, leaving 6 bases not matched to a gene. The CDR3 length is 16 residues. The CDR3 region has the DNA TGTGCCAGCAGCTTAGAAGGGACAGGGGTGGGGGATACGCAGTATTTT. Translated: CASSLEGTGVGDTQYF. Combining the CDR3 with reference TRBV11-3 and TRBJ2-3 gives the whole variable domain EAGVVQSPRYKIIEKKQPVAFWCNPISGHNTLYWYLQNLGQGPELLIRYENEEAVDDSQLPKDRFSAERLKGVDSTLKIQPAELGDSAVYLCASSLEGTGVGDTQYFGPGTRLTVL.

This clone was seen a few times. The chain joins TRBV7-8 to TRBJ1-5, with 7 positions matching TRBD1. Germline-derived CDR1 and CDR2 are SGHVS and FQNEAQ. Trimming removed 5 bases from V and 5 bases from J; junction bases left unmatched: 3. CDR3 length equals 13 residues. CDR3 sequence: CASSRDRDQPQHF. The DNA of the CDR3 is TGTGCCAGCAGCAGGGACAGAGATCAGCCCCAGCATTTT.

The CDR3 nucleotides read TGTGCCAGCAGCCCCTCGTGGGGGGAGACCCAGTACTTC. It is translated as CASSPSWGETQYF. The V call is TRBV7-2, the J call TRBJ2-5; D tentatively reads TRBD1 or TRBD2 (5 bases each). Germline V lookup: CDR1 SGHTA, CDR2 FQGNSA. The CDR3 is 13 residues long. The ends were cut back, 5 bases at V and 5 bases at J, with 12 bases in the middle.

V gene TRBV19 combines with J gene TRBJ2-5; TRBD2 might be the D (6 bases). The V end was cut by 3 bases, the J end by 2 bases, with 22 bases between. CDR1 and CDR2 (germline): LNHDA, SQIVND (reference sequence). The CDR3 runs 18 residues. CDR3 loop: CASSMPIGYLGGQETQYF. For the CDR3, the DNA is TGTGCCAGTAGTATGCCGATTGGATACCTAGGAGGGCAAGAGACCCAGTACTTC. The variable domain in full, with the rest retrieved from reference TRBV19 and TRBJ2-5, is DGGITQSPKYLFRKEGQNVTLSCEQNLNHDAMYWYRQDPGQGLRLIYYSQIVNDFQKGDIAEGYSVSREKKESFPLTVTSAQKNPTAFYLCASSMPIGYLGGQETQYFGPGTRLLVL.

The V gene is TRBV6-6, the J gene TRBJ2-7; TRBD2 is a possible D gene (6 bases). The germline V gene encodes CDR1 MNHNY and CDR2 SVGAGI (reference sequence). V lost 9 bases to trimming and J lost 3 bases, with 18 bases between them. CDR3 length equals 14 residues. The CDR3 spells CASGQGGNIYEQYF. CDR3 in DNA: TGTGCCAGTGGTCAGGGAGGTAATATCTACGAGCAGTACTTC.

This clone appeared once. The rearrangement uses TRBV7-6 and TRBJ2-3, with 9 bases aligning to TRBD2. Germline assignment: CDR1 SGHVS and CDR2 FNYEAQ. The junction had 7 bases not matched to a gene; V was cut back by 6 bases and J by 6 bases. The CDR3 covers 14 residues. CDR3 coding DNA: TGTGCCAGCAGGCCGGGACTAGCCTCGGATACGCAGTATTTT. As protein: CASRPGLASDTQYF.

The chain couples TRBV11-2 to TRBJ1-5; TRBD1 matches 7 bases. Germline CDR1 SGHAT, CDR2 FQNNGV. The CDR3 covers 14 residues. V was clipped by 2 bases and J by 4 bases; unmatched bases: 2. The CDR3 protein is CASSLSGGNQPQHF. The CDR3, as DNA: TGTGCCAGCAGCTTATCAGGGGGTAATCAGCCCCAGCATTTT.